The next 30 T cell receptor beta chains were all read from a single sample in a study of cytomegalovirus exposure and HLA in healthy donors. The primer mix had 60 Vbeta and 13 Jbeta primers. TCRdb's table, derived via immunoSEQ multiplex PCR, lists solely in-frame clones and lacks some. The data contain under 150,000 clones, roughly 86% of them singletons. Sequenced input: PBMCs. The receptor source for this set is a man between 18 and 35 years old in good health and CMV-seronegative.

The CDR3 sequence is CASSLDRFDEAFF. CDR3 sequence (DNA): TGTGCCAGCAGCTTAGACAGGTTCGATGAAGCTTTCTTT. V usage is TRBV7-8 and J usage is TRBJ1-1; tentative D call: TRBD1 (5 bases). Germline lookup yields CDR1 SGHVS and CDR2 FQNEAQ. CDR3 size: 13 residues. With 1 base removed from V and 7 bases from J, the gap between germline ends came to 10 bases.

J is TRBJ2-7 and V is TRBV7-9, with 10 bases aligning to TRBD1. Germline V gene sequence: CDR1 SEHNR, CDR2 FQNEAQ (reference sequence). This CDR3 has 15 residues. V lost 4 bases and J lost 7; bases outside the gene matches: 10. The CDR3 spells CASSYTVDRGGEQYF. The CDR3 coding sequence is TGTGCCAGCAGCTATACCGTGGACAGGGGGGGGGAGCAGTACTTC.

The chain employs TRBV19 and TRBJ1-2; 12 nucleotides agree with TRBD1. After removal of 5 bases from V and 6 bases from J, the junction contained 7 bases not matched to a gene. This CDR3 comprises 15 residues. Germline lookup yields CDR1 LNHDA and CDR2 SQIVND (reference sequence). CDR3 amino acids: CASSLGQGALDGYTF. The CDR3 DNA reads as TGTGCCAGTAGTTTGGGACAGGGGGCATTAGATGGCTACACCTTC.

V usage is TRBV28 and J usage is TRBJ1-2; D gene unclear. Germline loops: CDR1 MDHEN, CDR2 SYDVKM. V shed 2 bases and J shed 2 bases, with 6 bases lying between them. The CDR3 length is 13 residues. CDR3 bases: TGTGCCAGCAGTTTAAGCGGGAACTATGGCTACACCTTC. Its translation is CASSLSGNYGYTF.

The CDR3 bases are TGTGCCAGCAGTGAAACAACAGGCAATCAGCCCCAGCATTTT. Translating it yields CASSETTGNQPQHF. The chain has TRBV6-1 and TRBJ1-5; D is uncertain. V was shortened by 2 bases and J by 2 bases, with 7 bases between the two germline ends. This CDR3 comprises 14 residues. CDR1 is MNHNS, CDR2 SASEGT, per germline.

The chain uses TRBV5-4 and TRBJ2-2; D is possibly TRBD1 (6 bases). The CDR3 has 14 residues. Trimming took 3 bases from V and 4 from J, leaving 10 bases between them. Per the germline V gene, CDR1 is SGHNT and CDR2 is YYREEE (reference sequence). CDR3 loop: CASSSGHSTGELFF. CDR3 in DNA: TGTGCCAGCAGCTCGGGACACAGCACCGGGGAGCTGTTTTTT.

The V and J genes are TRBV7-8 and TRBJ2-3, with 8 bases that match TRBD1. The junction had 1 base not matched to a gene; V was cut back by 1 base and J by 1 base. CDR1 is SGHVS, CDR2 FQNEAQ, per germline. The CDR3 covers 15 residues. In DNA, the CDR3 is TGTGCCAGCAGCTTAGTGGACAGGGGCACAGATACGCAGTATTTT. It specifies CASSLVDRGTDTQYF.

The chain carries TRBV21-1 and TRBJ2-7; TRBD1 reflects the table's D call only, with no check against the DNA. TRBV21-1 is classified as a pseudogene. The CDR3 contains 15 residues. CDR3 DNA: TGTGCCAGCAGCACGACGGGACACCCCTCCTACGAGCAGTACTTC. This gives the protein CASSTTGHPSYEQYF.

A few counts support this clone. This sequence joins TRBV6-5 and TRBJ1-1; possible D gene TRBD1, 6 bases. This CDR3 region has 16 residues. The germline V and J ends were trimmed by 0 bases and 0 bases, with 11 bases remaining between them. Germline V gene sequence: CDR1 MNHEY, CDR2 SVGAGI. The CDR3 region is CASSYSTGLMNTEAFF. The DNA of the CDR3 is TGTGCCAGCAGTTACTCTACAGGGCTGATGAACACTGAAGCTTTCTTT.

The V gene is TRBV7-6, the J gene TRBJ2-7; a weak D match, TRBD2 (5 bases). V lost 4 bases and J 3 bases, leaving 10 bases between the germline ends. Germline CDR1 SGHVS, CDR2 FNYEAQ. The CDR3 length is 13 residues. The CDR3 here is CASSYRSGYEQYF. The DNA for the CDR3 is TGTGCCAGCAGCTATAGAAGCGGCTACGAGCAGTACTTC.

This chain joins TRBV19 and TRBJ2-7; weak D call: TRBD2 (5 bases). The CDR3 has 15 amino acids. Trimming took 8 bases from V and 5 from J, leaving 22 bases between them. Germline CDR1 is LNHDA and CDR2 is SQIVND (reference sequence). CDR3 DNA: TGTGCCAGTGCCCATCCGAGGGCCCCAACAAACGAGCAGTACTTC. The encoded protein is CASAHPRAPTNEQYF.

The genes are TRBV7-9 and TRBJ1-2; no definite D call. The V and J ends lost 5 bases and 2 bases respectively, with 12 bases between them. Per germline, CDR1 SEHNR and CDR2 FQNEAQ (reference sequence). This CDR3 is built from 14 residues. The CDR3: CASSPPAKNYGYTF. CDR3 nucleotide sequence: TGTGCCAGCAGCCCGCCCGCTAAGAACTATGGCTACACCTTC.

The gene calls are TRBV5-4 and TRBJ2-1; 7 nucleotides agree with TRBD1. The CDR3 totals 15 residues. J lost 5 bases, V lost 1 base, and 6 bases had no gene match. Germline assignment: CDR1 SGHNT and CDR2 YYREEE (reference sequence). Written as DNA, the CDR3 is TGTGCCAGCAGCTTGTACAGGGGCGTTGACAATGAGCAGTTCTTC. Its translation: CASSLYRGVDNEQFF.

The rearrangement uses TRBV13 and TRBJ1-3; 10 positions agree with TRBD1. This CDR3 contains 17 residues. J lost 0 bases, V lost 3 bases, and 5 bases had no gene match. The germline V gene has CDR1 PRHDT and CDR2 FYEKMQ (reference sequence). The CDR3 nucleotides are TGTGCCAGCAGCTTGACAGGGGGCGCTGGCTCTGGAAACACCATATATTTT. Translating it yields CASSLTGGAGSGNTIYF.

This chain links TRBV6-5 with TRBJ2-5; TRBD2 aligns across 7 bases. The end of the DNA fits TRBJ2-7 better, so the J call may be wrong. CDR3 length equals 15 residues. Germline V gene data show CDR1 as MNHEY and CDR2 as SVGAGI. CDR3 nucleotides: TGTGCCAGCAGTTATTTAGCGGGTCACCCCTACGAGCAGTACTTC. This translates into CASSYLAGHPYEQYF.

This chain joins TRBV4-2 and TRBJ1-1, with D uncertain. From germline, CDR1 is LGHNA and CDR2 YNFKEQ. Trimming shortened V by 1 base and J by 3 bases, and 9 bases separated the two germline ends. The CDR3 is made up of 14 amino acids. The DNA of the CDR3 is TGTGCCAGCAGCCAAGGGGGAGCGGACACTGAAGCTTTCTTT. It encodes CASSQGGADTEAFF.

The rearrangement uses TRBV11-2 and TRBJ2-1; weak D call: TRBD2 (6 bases). The V gene's germline CDR1 is SGHAT and CDR2 FQNNGV. V was cut by 2 bases and J by 2 bases, with 10 bases left in between. This CDR3 comprises 15 residues. CDR3 sequence: CASSLNAGPYNEQFF. In nucleotides, the CDR3 is TGTGCCAGCAGCTTAAATGCGGGGCCCTACAATGAGCAGTTCTTC. The entire variable domain, with the rest obtained from reference TRBV11-2 and TRBJ2-1, is as follows: EAGVAQSPRYKIIEKRQSVAFWCNPISGHATLYWYQQILGQGPKLLIQFQNNGVVDDSQLPKDRFSAERLKGVDSTLKIQPAKLEDSAVYLCASSLNAGPYNEQFFGPGTRLTVL.

In nucleotides, the CDR3 is TGTGCCAGCAGCTTGGACCCTAGCGGGGGGGCCTACAATGAGCAGTTCTTC. Translation gives CASSLDPSGGAYNEQFF. The chain joins TRBV5-6 to TRBJ2-1; 12 nucleotides match TRBD2. The CDR3 covers 17 residues. Germline CDR1 SGHDT, CDR2 YYEEEE. With V trimmed by 0 bases and J by 2 bases, 3 bases remained unmatched.

The CDR3 sequence: CRGQGPTRGYGYTF. DNA for the CDR3: TGCAGGGGCCAGGGACCCACCCGGGGGTATGGCTACACCTTC. The chain uses TRBV29-1 and TRBJ1-2, with D perhaps TRBD1 (5 bases). The CDR3 is 14 amino acids. CDR1 is SQVTM and CDR2 is ANQGSEA in the germline V gene.

This sequence joins TRBV5-1 and TRBJ1-1, with TRBD1 matching over 7 bases. The CDR3 sequence is 15 residues long. V lost 0 bases to trimming and J lost 4 bases; unmatched junction nucleotides: 6. Germline assignment: CDR1 SGHRS and CDR2 YFSETQ. This chain's CDR3 is CASSLGSGDSTEAFF. In DNA form, the CDR3 reads TGCGCCAGCAGCTTGGGTTCAGGGGACAGCACTGAAGCTTTCTTT. The complete variable domain, with remaining parts taken from reference TRBV5-1 and TRBJ1-1, reads KAGVTQTPRYLIKTRGQQVTLSCSPISGHRSVSWYQQTPGQGLQFLFEYFSETQRNKGNFPGRFSGRQFSNSRSEMNVSTLELGDSALYLCASSLGSGDSTEAFFGQGTRLTVV.

This clone was seen a handful of times. The chain joins TRBV5-1 to TRBJ1-2; 10 bases agree with TRBD1. The CDR3 has 14 amino acids. Germline assignment: CDR1 SGHRS and CDR2 YFSETQ. With V trimmed by 3 bases and J by 9 bases, 8 bases remained unmatched. CDR3 nucleotide sequence: TGCGCCAGCAGCTCTATCGGGACAGGGGATCGCTACACCTTC. Its protein product is CASSSIGTGDRYTF.

This clone was observed a single time. V and J are TRBV14 and TRBJ2-5; 9 bases agree with TRBD2. This CDR3 is 16 amino acids long. CDR1 is SGHDN and CDR2 is FVKESK in the germline V gene. V was pared by 4 bases and J by 5 bases, with 11 bases of the junction left unmatched. The CDR3 spells CASSRVQRGAYETQYF. The CDR3 coding sequence is TGTGCCAGCAGCCGAGTGCAGCGGGGGGCCTACGAGACCCAGTACTTC.

The V call is TRBV18, the J call TRBJ2-1; weak D call: TRBD1 (6 bases). Trimming cost V 1 base and J 9 bases, with 10 bases left between them. From germline, CDR1 is KGHSH and CDR2 LQKENI. This CDR3 region has 13 residues. The CDR3 is CASSPQGDPEQFF. The CDR3 nucleotides read TGTGCCAGCTCACCACAGGGGGATCCTGAGCAGTTCTTC.

The CDR3 is CASSPSSYLYEQYF. CDR3 nucleotide sequence: TGTGCCAGCTCACCATCGTCCTACTTATACGAGCAGTACTTC. This chain links TRBV18 with TRBJ2-7, with D unclear. The V end lost 2 bases, the J end lost 4 bases, and 12 bases lay between the germline ends. CDR1 KGHSH and CDR2 LQKENI come from the germline V gene. There are 14 residues in the CDR3.

The rearrangement uses TRBV19 and TRBJ2-5; D gene uncertain. V was trimmed by 2 bases and J by 7 bases, leaving 11 bases between them. The CDR3 runs 13 residues. Germline V gene sequence: CDR1 LNHDA, CDR2 SQIVND (reference sequence). The CDR3 sequence is CASSIRSSGTQYF. Here the CDR3 DNA reads TGTGCCAGTAGTATACGGAGCTCTGGGACCCAGTACTTC.

This chain connects TRBV6-1 to TRBJ1-5, with D perhaps matching TRBD1 (6 bases). V was cut by 7 bases and J by 5 bases, with 18 bases left in between. The CDR3 length is 15 residues. Germline CDR1 reads MNHNS; CDR2 reads SASEGT. The CDR3 nucleotides read TGTGCCAGCACCCACACAGGGAAGAAGGATCAGCCCCAGCATTTT. This translates into CASTHTGKKDQPQHF.

The chain is built from TRBV29-1 and TRBJ2-7; D possibly corresponds to TRBD1 (5 bases). Per germline, CDR1 SQVTM and CDR2 ANQGSEA. Deletions cut 2 bases from V and 0 bases from J, with 11 bases between. The CDR3 totals 14 residues. CDR3 in DNA: TGCAGCGTTGAACGGGTAACAGGCTCCTACGAGCAGTACTTC. As protein: CSVERVTGSYEQYF.

This clone was recorded once. The gene calls are TRBV7-2 and TRBJ1-6; D remains unclear. Germline CDR1 and CDR2: SGHTA and FQGNSA. V gave up 1 base and J gave up 7 bases, with 11 bases separating them. The CDR3 has 15 residues. In nucleotides, the CDR3 is TGTGCCAGCAGCTTAGTTGCCAGTATGAATTCACCCCTCCACTTT. This translates into CASSLVASMNSPLHF.

This clone appeared a single time. The chain is built from TRBV13 and TRBJ1-2; 7 bases match TRBD1. Germline values: CDR1 PRHDT, CDR2 FYEKMQ (reference sequence). This CDR3 is 15 amino acids long. Trimming cost V 5 bases and J 4 bases; bases outside gene matches: 10. This chain's CDR3 is CASSPEGAGGYGYTF. In DNA form, the CDR3 reads TGTGCCAGCAGCCCCGAGGGGGCCGGGGGCTATGGCTACACCTTC.

V usage is TRBV4-2 and J usage is TRBJ2-7; 10 bases fit TRBD1. J gave up 5 bases and V 2 bases, and 6 bases lay outside the gene matches. CDR1 is LGHNA and CDR2 is YNFKEQ in the germline V gene. CDR3 length equals 15 residues. This CDR3 reads CASSQPGQGHDEQYF. CDR3 DNA sequence: TGTGCCAGCAGCCAACCGGGACAGGGGCACGACGAGCAGTACTTC.